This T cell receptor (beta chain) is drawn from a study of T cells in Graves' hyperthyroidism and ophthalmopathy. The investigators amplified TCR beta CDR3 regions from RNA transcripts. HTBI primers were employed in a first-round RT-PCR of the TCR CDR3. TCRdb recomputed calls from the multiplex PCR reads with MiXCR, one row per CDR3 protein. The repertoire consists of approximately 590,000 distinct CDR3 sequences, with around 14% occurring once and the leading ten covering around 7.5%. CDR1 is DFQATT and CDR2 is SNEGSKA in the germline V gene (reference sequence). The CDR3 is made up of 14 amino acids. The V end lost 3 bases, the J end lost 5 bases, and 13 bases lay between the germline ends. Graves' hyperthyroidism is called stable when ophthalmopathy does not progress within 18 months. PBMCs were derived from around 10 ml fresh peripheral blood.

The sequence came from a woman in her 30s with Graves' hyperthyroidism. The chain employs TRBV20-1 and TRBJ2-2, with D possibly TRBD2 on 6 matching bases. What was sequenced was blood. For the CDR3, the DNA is TGCAGTGCTAGTATGGGGGGTAATACCGGGGAGCTGTTTTTT. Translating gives CSASMGGNTGELFF.